This passage covers 5 T cell receptor beta chains from one sample sequenced in a study of OX40 agonist ivuxolimab in advanced cancers. Libraries came from the immunoSEQ multiplex PCR assay. This immuneACCESS table, as held by TCRdb, lists in-frame sequences with V and J called but not all clones. Of the missing ones, under half trace to an unresolved V gene in checked studies; the others have no known cause. The sample has about 40,000 clones on record, more than 75% of them singletons. The biggest ten clones account for about 20% of the sample. The sample consisted of CD4+ or CD8+ T cells sorted from blood, taken in a trial of the OX40 agonist ivuxolimab. The receptors here all came from an adult with an advanced solid tumor such as melanoma, head and neck, liver or kidney cancer.

The gene calls are TRBV27 and TRBJ2-2, with D possibly TRBD1 on 5 matching bases. The germline V gene encodes CDR1 MNHEY and CDR2 SMNVEV (reference sequence). The CDR3 is 15 residues long. V lost 6 bases and J lost 5, with 16 bases in between. This chain's CDR3 is CASSQPPGRTGELFF. CDR3 DNA: TGTGCCAGCAGCCAGCCCCCAGGGCGGACCGGGGAGCTGTTTTTT.

The chain couples TRBV7-2 to TRBJ2-7; D unclear. Trimming left V 5 bases short and J 5 bases short, with 19 bases between. The V gene's germline CDR1 is SGHTA and CDR2 FQGNSA. CDR3 length equals 15 residues. The CDR3 is CASSPPLWGRNEQYF. CDR3 sequence (DNA): TGTGCCAGCAGCCCACCCCTATGGGGTAGGAACGAGCAGTACTTC.

V is TRBV2 and J is TRBJ2-1; the D is unclear. CDR1 and CDR2 (germline): SNHLY, FYNNEI. This CDR3 spans 13 amino acids. V was shortened by 4 bases and J by 2 bases, with 6 bases between the two germline ends. CDR3 nucleotides: TGTGCCAGCAGTGCCCAGCCCTACAATGAGCAGTTCTTC. Translated: CASSAQPYNEQFF.

This chain joins TRBV5-1 and TRBJ2-4; 7 bases match TRBD1. Germline V gene sequence: CDR1 SGHRS, CDR2 YFSETQ. This CDR3 region has 15 residues. Trimming removed 2 bases from V and 0 bases from J; junction bases left unmatched: 2. CDR3 nucleotide sequence: TGCGCCAGCAGCTTAACAGGGGAAGCCAAAAACATTCAGTACTTC. Its translation: CASSLTGEAKNIQYF.

The gene calls are TRBV27 and TRBJ1-1, with 9 bases matching TRBD1. The germline CDR1 and CDR2 sequences are MNHEY and SMNVEV (reference sequence). Trimming cost V 5 bases and J 5 bases; bases outside gene matches: 9. CDR3 length equals 15 residues. The CDR3 is CASSTRDRVVTEAFF. Written as DNA, the CDR3 is TGTGCCAGCAGTACCCGGGACAGGGTAGTGACTGAAGCTTTCTTT.